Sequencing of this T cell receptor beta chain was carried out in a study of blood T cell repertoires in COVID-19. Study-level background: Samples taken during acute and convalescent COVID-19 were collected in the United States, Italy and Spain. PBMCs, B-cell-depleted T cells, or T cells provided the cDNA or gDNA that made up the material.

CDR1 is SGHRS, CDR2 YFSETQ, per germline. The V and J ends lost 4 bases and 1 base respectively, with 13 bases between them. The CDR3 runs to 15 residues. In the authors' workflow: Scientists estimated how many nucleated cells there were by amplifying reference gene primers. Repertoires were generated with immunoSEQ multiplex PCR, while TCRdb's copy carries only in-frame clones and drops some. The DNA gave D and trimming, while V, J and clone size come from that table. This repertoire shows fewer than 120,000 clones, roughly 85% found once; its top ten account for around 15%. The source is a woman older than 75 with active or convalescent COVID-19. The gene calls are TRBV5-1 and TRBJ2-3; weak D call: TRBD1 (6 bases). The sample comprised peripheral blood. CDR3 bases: TGCGCCAGCAGCCCAGGGACAATCGGCACAGATACGCAGTATTTT. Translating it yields CASSPGTIGTDTQYF. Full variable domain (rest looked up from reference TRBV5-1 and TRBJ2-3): KAGVTQTPRYLIKTRGQQVTLSCSPISGHRSVSWYQQTPGQGLQFLFEYFSETQRNKGNFPGRFSGRQFSNSRSEMNVSTLELGDSALYLCASSPGTIGTDTQYFGPGTRLTVL.